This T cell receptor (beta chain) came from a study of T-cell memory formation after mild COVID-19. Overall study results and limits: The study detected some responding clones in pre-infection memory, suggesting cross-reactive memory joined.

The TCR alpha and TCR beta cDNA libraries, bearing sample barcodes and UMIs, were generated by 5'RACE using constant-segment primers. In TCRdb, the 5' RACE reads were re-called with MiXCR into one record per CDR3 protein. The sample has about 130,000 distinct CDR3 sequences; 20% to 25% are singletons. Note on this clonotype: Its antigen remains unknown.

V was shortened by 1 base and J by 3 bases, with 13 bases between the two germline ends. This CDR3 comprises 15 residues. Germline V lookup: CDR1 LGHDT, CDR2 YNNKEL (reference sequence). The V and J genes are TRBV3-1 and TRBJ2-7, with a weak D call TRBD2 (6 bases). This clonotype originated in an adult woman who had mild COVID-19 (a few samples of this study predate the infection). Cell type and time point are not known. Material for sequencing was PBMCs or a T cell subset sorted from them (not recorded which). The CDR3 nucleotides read TGTGCCAGCAGCCAAGGCTGGGGAGGCTACTACGAGCAGTACTTC. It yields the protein CASSQGWGGYYEQYF.